This entry describes one TCR beta chain. Its antigen remains unidentified. V shed 9 bases and J shed 5 bases, with 13 bases lying between them. The CDR3 covers 12 residues. Germline assignment: CDR1 LGHNA and CDR2 YSLEER. The source of the sample is a study of cytomegalovirus exposure and HLA in healthy donors. General observations from the study: Associated with cytomegalovirus, according to the listing, were fewer than 200 TCR beta chains. With DRB1 most and HLA-C fewest, TCR association rates differed between HLA loci in a later analysis.

Participants comprised healthy donors of bone marrow. Primers included in the PCR were 60 Vbeta and 13 Jbeta primers. Per the original data handling: About 10 million shared chains were among about 80 million unique TCR beta chains counted in a later analysis. This table comes from immunoSEQ multiplex PCR, and its TCRdb copy is limited to in-frame clones, with some not included. That table is the source of V, J and clone size, and D and trimming were worked out from the DNA. The specimen's table records some 130,000 clones. The genes are TRBV4-3 and TRBJ1-1; D perhaps matches TRBD1 (5 bases). Sequences were obtained from PBMCs. The TCR was taken from a man younger than 35 in good health and CMV-seronegative. The CDR3 region has the DNA TGCGCCAGTGGGACTAGCAGGACTGAAGCTTTCTTT. Its protein is CASGTSRTEAFF.